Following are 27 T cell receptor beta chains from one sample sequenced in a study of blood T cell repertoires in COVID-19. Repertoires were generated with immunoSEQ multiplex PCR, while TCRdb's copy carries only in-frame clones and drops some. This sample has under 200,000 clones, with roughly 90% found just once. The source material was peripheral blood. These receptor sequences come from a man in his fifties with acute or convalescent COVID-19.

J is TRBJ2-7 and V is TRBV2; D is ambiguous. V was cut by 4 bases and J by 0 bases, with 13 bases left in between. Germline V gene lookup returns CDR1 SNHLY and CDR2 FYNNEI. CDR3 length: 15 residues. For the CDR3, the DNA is TGTGCCAGCAGTGTAGTGGGCCTCCCCTCCTACGAGCAGTACGTC. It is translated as CASSVVGLPSYEQYV.

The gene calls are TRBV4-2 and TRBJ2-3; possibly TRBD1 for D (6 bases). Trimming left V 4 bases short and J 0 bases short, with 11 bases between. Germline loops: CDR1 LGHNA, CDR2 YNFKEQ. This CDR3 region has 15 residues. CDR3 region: CASSLLGGSTDTQYF. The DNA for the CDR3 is TGTGCCAGCAGCCTACTAGGGGGAAGCACAGATACGCAGTATTTT.

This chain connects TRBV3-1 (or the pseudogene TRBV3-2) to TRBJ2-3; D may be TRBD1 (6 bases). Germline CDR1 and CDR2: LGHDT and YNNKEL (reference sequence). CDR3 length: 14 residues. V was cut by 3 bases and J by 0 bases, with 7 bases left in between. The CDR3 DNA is TGTGCCAGCAGCCAGCAGGGGAGCACAGATACGCAGTATTTT. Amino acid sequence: CASSQQGSTDTQYF.

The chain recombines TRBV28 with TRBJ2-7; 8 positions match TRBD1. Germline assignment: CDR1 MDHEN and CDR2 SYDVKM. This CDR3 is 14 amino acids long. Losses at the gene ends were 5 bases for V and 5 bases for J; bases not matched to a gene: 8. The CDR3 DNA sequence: TGTGCCAGCAGTGATCGGACAGGGCGGGACGAGCAGTACTTC. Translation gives CASSDRTGRDEQYF. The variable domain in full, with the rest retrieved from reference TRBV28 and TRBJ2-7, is DVKVTQSSRYLVKRTGEKVFLECVQDMDHENMFWYRQDPGLGLRLIYFSYDVKMKEKGDIPEGYSVSREKKERFSLILESASTNQTSMYLCASSDRTGRDEQYFGPGTRLTVT.

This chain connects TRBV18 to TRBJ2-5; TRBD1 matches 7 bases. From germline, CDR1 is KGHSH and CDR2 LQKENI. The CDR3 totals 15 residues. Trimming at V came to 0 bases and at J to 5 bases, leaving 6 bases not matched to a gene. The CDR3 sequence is CASSPPNRGAETQYF. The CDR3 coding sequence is TGTGCCAGCTCACCACCGAACAGGGGAGCGGAGACCCAGTACTTC.

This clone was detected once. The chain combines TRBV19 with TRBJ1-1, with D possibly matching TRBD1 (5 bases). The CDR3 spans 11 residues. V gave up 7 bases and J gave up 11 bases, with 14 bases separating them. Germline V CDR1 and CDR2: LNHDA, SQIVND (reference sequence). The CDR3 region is CASKAGGTAFF. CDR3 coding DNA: TGTGCCAGTAAAGCCGGGGGGACGGCTTTCTTT.

This chain's CDR3 is CASSKPGSEQETQYF. CDR3 DNA sequence: TGTGCCAGCAGCAAACCCGGTTCGGAGCAAGAGACCCAGTACTTC. This chain links TRBV21-1 with TRBJ2-5; the table calls TRBD2, which could not be checked here. TRBV21-1 is designated a pseudogene. This CDR3 region has 15 residues.

The CDR3, as DNA: TGCGCCAGCAGCCAAGAAGCGGGGCGTTACAATGAGCAGTTCTTC. It specifies CASSQEAGRYNEQFF. V is TRBV4-3 and J is TRBJ2-1, with 7 bases identical to TRBD2. The CDR3 loop spans 15 amino acids. The V gene's germline CDR1 is LGHNA and CDR2 YSLEER. V trimming: 0 bases; J trimming: 4 bases; junction bases outside the gene matches: 3.

The chain's CDR3 is CATSDTSGRPEEQYF. The CDR3 region has the DNA TGTGCCACCAGTGATACTAGCGGGAGACCTGAGGAGCAGTACTTC. The gene calls are TRBV24-1 and TRBJ2-7; the match to TRBD2 covers 11 bases. The trim removed 3 bases at V and 7 bases at J, leaving 7 bases unmatched. Looked up from germline, CDR1 is KGHDR and CDR2 is SFDVKD. The CDR3 is 15 residues long.

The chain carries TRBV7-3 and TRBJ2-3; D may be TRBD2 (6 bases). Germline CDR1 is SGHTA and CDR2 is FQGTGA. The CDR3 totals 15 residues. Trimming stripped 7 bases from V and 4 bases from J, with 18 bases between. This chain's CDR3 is CASTLGRGKPDTQYF. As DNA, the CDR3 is TGTGCCAGCACCCTGGGGCGGGGTAAGCCAGATACGCAGTATTTT.

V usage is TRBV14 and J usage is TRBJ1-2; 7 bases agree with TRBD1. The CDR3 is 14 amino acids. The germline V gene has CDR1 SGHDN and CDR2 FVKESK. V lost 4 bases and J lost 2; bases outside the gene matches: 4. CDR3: CASSPRGLNYGYTF. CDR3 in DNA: TGTGCCAGCAGCCCCAGGGGGTTAAACTATGGCTACACCTTC.

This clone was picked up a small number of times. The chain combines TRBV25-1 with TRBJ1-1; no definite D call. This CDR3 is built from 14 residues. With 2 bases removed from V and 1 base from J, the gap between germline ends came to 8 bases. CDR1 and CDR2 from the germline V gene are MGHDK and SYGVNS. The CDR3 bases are TGTGCCAGCAGTGAAGTATCCAGGAACACTGAAGCTTTCTTT. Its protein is CASSEVSRNTEAFF.

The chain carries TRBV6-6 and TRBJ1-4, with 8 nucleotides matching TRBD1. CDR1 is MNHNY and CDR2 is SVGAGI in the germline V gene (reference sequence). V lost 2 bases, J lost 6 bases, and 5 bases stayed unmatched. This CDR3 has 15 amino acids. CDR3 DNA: TGTGCCAGCAGTTACCCCGACAGGGGAGATGAAAAACTGTTTTTT. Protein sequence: CASSYPDRGDEKLFF.

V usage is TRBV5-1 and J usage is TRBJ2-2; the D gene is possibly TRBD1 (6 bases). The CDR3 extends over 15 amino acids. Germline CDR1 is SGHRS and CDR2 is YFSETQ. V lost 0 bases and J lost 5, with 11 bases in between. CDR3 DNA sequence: TGCGCCAGCAGCTTGGGACAGGTTATAACCGGGGAGCTGTTTTTT. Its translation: CASSLGQVITGELFF.

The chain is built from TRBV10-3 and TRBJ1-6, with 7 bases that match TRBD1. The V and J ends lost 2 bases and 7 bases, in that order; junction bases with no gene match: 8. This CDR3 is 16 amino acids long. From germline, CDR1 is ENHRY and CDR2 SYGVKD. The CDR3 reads CAISEETGLENSPLHF. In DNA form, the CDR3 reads TGTGCCATCAGTGAGGAGACAGGGCTTGAGAATTCACCCCTCCACTTT.

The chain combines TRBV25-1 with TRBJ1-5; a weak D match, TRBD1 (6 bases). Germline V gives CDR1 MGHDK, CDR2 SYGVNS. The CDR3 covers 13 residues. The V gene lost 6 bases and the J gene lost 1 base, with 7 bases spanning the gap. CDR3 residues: CASRDSSNQPQHF. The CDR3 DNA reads TGTGCCAGCAGGGACAGCAGCAATCAGCCCCAGCATTTT.

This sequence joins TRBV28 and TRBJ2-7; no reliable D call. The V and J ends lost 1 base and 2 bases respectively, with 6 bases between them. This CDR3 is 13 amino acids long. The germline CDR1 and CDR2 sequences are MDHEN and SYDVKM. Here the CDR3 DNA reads TGTGCCAGCAGTTTATTCTATACCTACGAGCAGTACTTC. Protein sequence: CASSLFYTYEQYF. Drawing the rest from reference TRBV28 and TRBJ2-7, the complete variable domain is DVKVTQSSRYLVKRTGEKVFLECVQDMDHENMFWYRQDPGLGLRLIYFSYDVKMKEKGDIPEGYSVSREKKERFSLILESASTNQTSMYLCASSLFYTYEQYFGPGTRLTVT.

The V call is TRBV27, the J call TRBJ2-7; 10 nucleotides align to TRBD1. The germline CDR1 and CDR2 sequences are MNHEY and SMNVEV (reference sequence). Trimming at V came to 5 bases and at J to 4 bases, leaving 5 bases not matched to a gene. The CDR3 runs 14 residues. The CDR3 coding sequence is TGTGCCAGCAGTCCCAGGGACAGGGGTTACGAGCAGTACTTC. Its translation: CASSPRDRGYEQYF.

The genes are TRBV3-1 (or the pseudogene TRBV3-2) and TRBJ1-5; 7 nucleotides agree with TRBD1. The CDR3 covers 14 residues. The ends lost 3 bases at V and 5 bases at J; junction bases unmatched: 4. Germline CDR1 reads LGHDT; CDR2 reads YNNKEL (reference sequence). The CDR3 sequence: CASSHNRGDQPQHF. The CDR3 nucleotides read TGTGCCAGCAGCCATAACAGGGGTGATCAGCCCCAGCATTTT.

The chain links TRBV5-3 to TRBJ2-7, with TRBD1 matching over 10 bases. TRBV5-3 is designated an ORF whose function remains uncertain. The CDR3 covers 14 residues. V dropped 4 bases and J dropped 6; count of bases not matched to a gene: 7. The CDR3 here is CARSGDRGPSEQYF. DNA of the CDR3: TGTGCCAGAAGCGGCGACAGGGGGCCCAGCGAGCAGTACTTC.

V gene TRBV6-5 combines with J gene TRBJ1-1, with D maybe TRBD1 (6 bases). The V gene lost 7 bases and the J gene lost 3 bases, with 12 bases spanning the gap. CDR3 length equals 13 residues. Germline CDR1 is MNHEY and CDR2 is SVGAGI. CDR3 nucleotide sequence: TGTGCCAGCACTAGGCAGGGGTACACTGAAGCTTTCTTT. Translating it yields CASTRQGYTEAFF.

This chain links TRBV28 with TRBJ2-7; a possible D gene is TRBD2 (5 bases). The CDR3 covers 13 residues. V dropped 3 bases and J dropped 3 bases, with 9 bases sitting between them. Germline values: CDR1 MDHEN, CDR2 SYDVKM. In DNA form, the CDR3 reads TGTGCCAGCAGTTTCGGGGAACTCTACGAGCAGTACTTC. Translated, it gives CASSFGELYEQYF.

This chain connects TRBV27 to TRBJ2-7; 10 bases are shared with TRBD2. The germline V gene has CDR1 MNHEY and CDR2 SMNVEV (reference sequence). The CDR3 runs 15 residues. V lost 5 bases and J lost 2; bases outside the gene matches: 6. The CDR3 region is CASSPRTSGTYEQYV. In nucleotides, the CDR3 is TGTGCCAGCAGTCCCCGGACTAGCGGCACCTACGAGCAGTACGTC.

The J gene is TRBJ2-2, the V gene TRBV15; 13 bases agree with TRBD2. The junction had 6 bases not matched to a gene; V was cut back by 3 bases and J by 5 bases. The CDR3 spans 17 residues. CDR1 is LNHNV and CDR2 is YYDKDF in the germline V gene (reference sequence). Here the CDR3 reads CATSSGLAGVGTGELFF. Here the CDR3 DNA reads TGTGCCACCAGCAGTGGACTAGCGGGAGTGGGTACCGGGGAGCTGTTTTTT. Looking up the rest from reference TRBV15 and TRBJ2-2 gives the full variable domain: DAMVIQNPRYQVTQFGKPVTLSCSQTLNHNVMYWYQQKSSQAPKLLFHYYDKDFNNEADTPDNFQSRRPNTSFCFLDIRSPGLGDTAMYLCATSSGLAGVGTGELFFGEGSRLTVL.

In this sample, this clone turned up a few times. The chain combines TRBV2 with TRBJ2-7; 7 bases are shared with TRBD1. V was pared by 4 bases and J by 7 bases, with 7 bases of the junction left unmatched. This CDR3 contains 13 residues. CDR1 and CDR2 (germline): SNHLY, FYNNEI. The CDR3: CASSGTGVSEQYF. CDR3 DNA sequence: TGTGCCAGCAGTGGGACAGGCGTATCGGAGCAGTACTTC.

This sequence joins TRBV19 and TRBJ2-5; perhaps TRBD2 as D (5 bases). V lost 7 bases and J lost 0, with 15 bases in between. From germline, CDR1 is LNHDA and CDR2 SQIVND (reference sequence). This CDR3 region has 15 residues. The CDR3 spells CASTPSPVHQETQYF. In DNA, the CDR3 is TGTGCCAGTACTCCTAGCCCTGTTCACCAAGAGACCCAGTACTTC.

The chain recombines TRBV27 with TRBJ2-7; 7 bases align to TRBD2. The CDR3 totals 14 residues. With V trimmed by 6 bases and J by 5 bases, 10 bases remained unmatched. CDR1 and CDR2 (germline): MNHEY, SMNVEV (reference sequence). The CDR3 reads CASSRRREFNEQYF. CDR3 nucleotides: TGTGCCAGCAGCCGGCGGCGGGAGTTCAACGAGCAGTACTTC.